The present T cell receptor (beta chain) was sequenced within a study of CXCR3-negative and CXCR3-positive naive CD8 T cells. Germline V lookup: CDR1 SEHNR, CDR2 FQNEAQ (reference sequence). The CDR3 runs to 18 residues. As to this clonotype: The target antigen is unknown.

General study results and limits: Partly lower CXCR3 expression followed cryopreservation, and most assays relied on fresh PBMCs. Both naive subsets, CXCR3-negative and CXCR3-positive, displayed similar TRBV-TRBJ usage, unlike memory cells.

The authors made the TRB cDNA libraries by 5' RACE using UMI labels. TCRdb re-called the 5' RACE reads and shows each CDR3 protein once, DNA omitted. This repertoire includes 100,000 to 150,000 distinct CDR3 sequences. Material for sequencing was naive CXCR3- CD8+ T cells from blood. The subset denotes: CD45RO-CCR7+CD27+CD95- naive CD8+ T cells lacking CXCR3 (TNR3-). The gene calls are TRBV7-9 and TRBJ2-3; no DNA is available, so the TRBD2 call from TCRdb remains unchecked. The TCR was taken from a human donor in good health. Some clones in this sample may be carry-over from other donors' samples. CDR3 sequence reads: CASSLGLAGGRSTDTQYF.